A selection of T cell receptor beta chains follows, all from one sample in a study of technical replicates of blood from several donors. The method was immunoSEQ multiplex PCR; TCRdb's version includes in-frame clones alone and lacks a portion of them. The sample yields tens of thousands of clones, about nine tenths seen once. Material: T cells isolated from PBMCs. The receptors derive from a human donor in good health. CDR3s include the opening cysteine and the closing phenylalanine or tryptophan. Fields, in order: clone size, V gene, J gene, D gene, CDR3 protein, CDR3 DNA. The D gene is left open where the match is weak. Some rows have no size entry. The others give once, few or many, or a class for an expanded clone.

>NA|TRBV30|TRBJ2-3|NA
CAWGGLYGTDTQYF
TGTGCCTGGGGGGGACTGTACGGCACAGATACGCAGTATTTT
>NA|TRBV28|TRBJ1-5|NA
CASTLGGGQPQHF
TGTGCCAGCACCCTTGGGGGGGGTCAGCCCCAGCATTTT
>NA|TRBV2|TRBJ2-2|NA
CASSPGTLNTGELFF
TGTGCCAGCAGCCCTGGGACTTTAAACACCGGGGAGCTGTTTTTT
>NA|TRBV5-4|TRBJ2-7|TRBD2
CASSLTLAGTYEQYF
TGTGCCAGCAGCTTAACGCTAGCGGGTACCTACGAGCAGTACTTC
>NA|TRBV19|TRBJ1-2|NA
CASSMGRSDGYTF
TGTGCCAGTAGTATGGGCCGATCAGATGGCTACACCTTC
>NA|TRBV21-1|TRBJ2-3|NA
CASSFSGTSALPQYF
TGTGCCAGCAGCTTCTCCGGGACTAGCGCCCTGCCGCAGTATTTT
>NA|TRBV7-9|TRBJ2-7|NA
CASSLTGSSYEQYF
TGTGCCAGCAGCTTAACAGGTTCTTCCTACGAGCAGTACTTC
>NA|TRBV7-9|TRBJ2-2|NA
CASTLPISAGRTGELFF
TGTGCCAGCACCTTGCCTATCTCCGCGGGACGGACCGGGGAGCTGTTTTTT
>NA|TRBV23-1|TRBJ1-5|NA
CASNLQASNQPQHF
TGCGCCAGCAACCTTCAAGCAAGCAATCAGCCCCAGCATTTT
>NA|TRBV5-1|TRBJ1-1|NA
CASSYITSVSSVFNTEAFF
TGCGCCAGCAGCTATATAACCTCAGTATCTAGCGTCTTTAACACTGAAGCTTTCTTT
>NA|TRBV7-3|TRBJ2-2|NA
CASSPMLSANTGELFF
TGTGCCAGCAGTCCAATGCTGTCGGCGAACACCGGGGAGCTGTTTTTT
>NA|TRBV7-2|TRBJ1-1|TRBD1
CASSLGPRGTGIAFF
TGTGCCAGCAGCTTGGGTCCGAGAGGGACAGGGATAGCTTTCTTT
>NA|TRBV27|TRBJ1-1|NA
CASSLRGTNTEAFF
TGTGCCAGCAGTTTAAGGGGAACGAACACTGAAGCTTTCTTT
>NA|TRBV11-3|TRBJ2-1|TRBD1
CATLGDSSYNEQFF
TGTGCCACGCTAGGGGACAGTTCCTACAATGAGCAGTTCTTC
>once|TRBV9|TRBJ2-2|TRBD2
CASSVIRTSGITGELFF
TGTGCCAGCAGCGTAATTAGGACTAGCGGGATTACCGGGGAGCTGTTTTTT
>NA|TRBV10-1|TRBJ2-3|NA
CASSPGTQTDTQYF
TGCGCCAGCAGCCCCGGGACACAAACAGATACGCAGTATTTT
>once|TRBV18|TRBJ2-6|NA
CASSPPWTGANVLTF
TGTGCCAGCTCACCACCCTGGACAGGGGCCAACGTCCTGACTTTC
>NA|TRBV4-2|TRBJ2-7|TRBD2
CASSQAVAGGAYEQYF
TGTGCCAGCAGCCAGGCGGTAGCGGGGGGCGCCTACGAGCAGTACTTC
>NA|TRBV7-3|TRBJ1-2|NA
CASGGNYGYTF
TGTGCCAGCGGCGGGAACTATGGCTACACCTTC
>NA|TRBV6-5|TRBJ2-7|NA
CASSYSLVHPYEQYF
TGTGCCAGCAGTTACTCGTTAGTTCATCCCTACGAGCAGTACTTC
>NA|TRBV9|TRBJ1-5|NA
CASSVGVGGNQPQHF
TGTGCCAGCAGCGTAGGAGTAGGGGGCAATCAGCCCCAGCATTTT
>once|TRBV19|TRBJ2-5|TRBD2
CASSMEAGVRDQYF
TGTGCCAGTAGTATGGAAGCGGGAGTGAGGGACCAGTACTTC
>NA|TRBV5-4|TRBJ2-5|TRBD1
CASSLKGQLQETQYF
TGTGCCAGCAGCTTGAAGGGACAGCTCCAAGAGACCCAGTACTTC
>NA|TRBV19|TRBJ1-2|NA
CASSPTSSNYGYTF
TGTGCCAGTAGTCCAACAAGTTCTAACTATGGCTACACCTTC
>once|TRBV6-5|TRBJ1-4|NA
CASSYSRGREKLFF
TGTGCCAGCAGTTACTCTCGGGGAAGAGAAAAACTGTTTTTT